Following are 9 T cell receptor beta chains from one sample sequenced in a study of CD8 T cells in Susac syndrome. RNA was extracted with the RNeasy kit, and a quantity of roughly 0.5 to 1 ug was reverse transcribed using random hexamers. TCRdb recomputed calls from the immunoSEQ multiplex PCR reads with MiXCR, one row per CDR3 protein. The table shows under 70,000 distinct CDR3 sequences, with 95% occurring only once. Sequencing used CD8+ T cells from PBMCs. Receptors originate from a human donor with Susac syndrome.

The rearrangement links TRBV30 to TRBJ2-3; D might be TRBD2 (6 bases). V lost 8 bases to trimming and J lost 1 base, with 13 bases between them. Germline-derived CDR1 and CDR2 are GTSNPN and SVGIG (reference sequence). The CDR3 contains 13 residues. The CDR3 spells CATGVLGTDTQYF. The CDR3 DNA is TGTGCCACGGGGGTACTGGGCACAGATACGCAGTATTTT.

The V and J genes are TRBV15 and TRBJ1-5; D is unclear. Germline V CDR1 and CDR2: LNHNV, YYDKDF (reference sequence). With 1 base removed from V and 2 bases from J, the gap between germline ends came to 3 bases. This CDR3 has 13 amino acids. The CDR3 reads CATSRVGNQPQHF. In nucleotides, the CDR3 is TGTGCCACCAGCAGAGTCGGCAATCAGCCCCAGCATTTT.

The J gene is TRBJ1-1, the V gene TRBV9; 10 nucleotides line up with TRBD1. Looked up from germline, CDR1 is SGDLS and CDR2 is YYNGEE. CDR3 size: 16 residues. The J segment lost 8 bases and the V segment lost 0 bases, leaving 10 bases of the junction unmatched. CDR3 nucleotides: TGTGCCAGCAGCGTAGCAGGGACAGGGGCCTTGGCGGAAGCTTTCTTT. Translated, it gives CASSVAGTGALAEAFF.

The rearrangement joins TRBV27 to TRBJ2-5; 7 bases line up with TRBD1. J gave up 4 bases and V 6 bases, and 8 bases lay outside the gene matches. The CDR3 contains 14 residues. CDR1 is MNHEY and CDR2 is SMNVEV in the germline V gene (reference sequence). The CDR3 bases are TGTGCCAGCAGGCCGACAGGGTTGGTAGAGACCCAGTACTTC. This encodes CASRPTGLVETQYF.

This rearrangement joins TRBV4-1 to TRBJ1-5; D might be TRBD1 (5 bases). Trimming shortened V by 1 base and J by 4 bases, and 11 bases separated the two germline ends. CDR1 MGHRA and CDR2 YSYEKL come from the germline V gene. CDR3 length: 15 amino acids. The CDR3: CASSQGGAWNQPQHF. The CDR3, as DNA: TGCGCCAGCAGCCAAGGGGGCGCATGGAATCAGCCCCAGCATTTT.

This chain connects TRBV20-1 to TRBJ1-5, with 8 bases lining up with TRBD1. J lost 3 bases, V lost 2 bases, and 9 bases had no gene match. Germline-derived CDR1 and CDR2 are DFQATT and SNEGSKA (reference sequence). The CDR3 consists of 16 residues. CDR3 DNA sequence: TGCAGTGCTAGAAATCGACAGGGGTGGGCCAATCAGCCCCAGCATTTT. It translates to CSARNRQGWANQPQHF.

This CDR3 reads CASSSPGERASYEQYF. The CDR3 DNA reads TGTGCCAGCAGCTCCCCAGGGGAGCGGGCCTCCTACGAGCAGTACTTC. V usage is TRBV13 and J usage is TRBJ2-7; D may be TRBD1 or TRBD2 (6 bases each). The V gene lost 4 bases and the J gene lost 0 bases, with 16 bases spanning the gap. Germline lookup yields CDR1 PRHDT and CDR2 FYEKMQ (reference sequence). CDR3 length equals 16 residues.

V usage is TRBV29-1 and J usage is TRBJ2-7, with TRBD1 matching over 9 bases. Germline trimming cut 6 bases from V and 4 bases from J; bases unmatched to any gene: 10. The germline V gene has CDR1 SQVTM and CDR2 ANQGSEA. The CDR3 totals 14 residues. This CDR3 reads CSVSGTGTGYEQYF. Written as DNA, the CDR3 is TGCAGCGTCTCCGGGACAGGGACGGGGTACGAGCAGTACTTC.

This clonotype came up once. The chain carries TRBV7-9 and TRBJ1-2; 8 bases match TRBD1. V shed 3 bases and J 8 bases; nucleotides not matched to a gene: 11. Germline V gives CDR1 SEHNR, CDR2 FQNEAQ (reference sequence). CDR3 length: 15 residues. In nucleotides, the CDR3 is TGTGCCAGCAGCTTTACCGCTGACAGGGGTATCGGCTACACCTTC. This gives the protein CASSFTADRGIGYTF.